The sequence of this T cell receptor beta chain was determined in a study of T-cell reconstitution after alpha-beta-depleted transplantation in children. Broader study findings: Reports say that about two months after transplant, the alpha-beta T cells came out of several hundred graft clones that had expanded.

V was cut by 0 bases and J by 4 bases, with 12 bases left in between. The CDR3 is made up of 15 amino acids. The germline V gene encodes CDR1 SGHVS and CDR2 FQNEAQ. With regard to this clonotype: Its target is not known.

As it was prepared, the TCRbeta library received unique molecular identifiers. TCRdb re-called the PCR reads with MiXCR, one entry per CDR3 protein. In the table there are 610,000 or so distinct CDR3 sequences, 27% of which are singletons. The source was PBMCs, collected before TCRalphabeta/CD19-depleted stem cell transplant. The J gene is TRBJ1-2, the V gene TRBV7-8; perhaps TRBD1 as D (6 bases). The TCR comes from a boy under three years old with Wiskott-Aldrich syndrome, due to receive a stem cell transplant. The CDR3 region is CASSLAAGAGYGYTF. The CDR3 region has the DNA TGTGCCAGCAGCTTAGCAGCAGGGGCGGGCTATGGCTACACCTTC.